This T cell receptor (beta chain) was observed in a study of Ad26.COV2.S vaccination and SARS-CoV-2 variants. About the research overall: Administration of Ad26.COV2.S was intramuscular, either once or twice 56 days apart.

Findings and caveats of the study: From the TCR breadth and depth analyses, total T cell responses may have been underestimated.

On this clone: What it binds is not known.

Using immunoSEQ multiplex PCR, the repertoire was profiled, and TCRdb retains in-frame clones only, with some absent. This table has approximately 410,000 clones, 92% appearing once. The treatment here: 15 to 20 received Ad26.COV2.S at low or high dose, single or two shots; several received placebo; per-sample allocation not given. Samples were taken on day 63 after the first vaccine or placebo injection. The CDR3 runs to 12 residues. CDR1 is SGHDT, CDR2 YYEEEE, per germline. The germline V and J ends were trimmed by 0 bases and 10 bases, with 7 bases remaining between them. The starting material was peripheral blood, obtained in a trial of Ad26.COV2.S vaccine versus placebo. The chain joins TRBV5-6 to TRBJ1-4, with D possibly matching TRBD1 (6 bases). The receptor was derived from a person aged 18-65 years who received the Ad26.COV2.S COVID-19 vaccine or a placebo. The CDR3 here is CASSLGTAKLFF. Here the CDR3 DNA reads TGTGCCAGCAGCTTGGGGACAGCAAAACTGTTTTTT.